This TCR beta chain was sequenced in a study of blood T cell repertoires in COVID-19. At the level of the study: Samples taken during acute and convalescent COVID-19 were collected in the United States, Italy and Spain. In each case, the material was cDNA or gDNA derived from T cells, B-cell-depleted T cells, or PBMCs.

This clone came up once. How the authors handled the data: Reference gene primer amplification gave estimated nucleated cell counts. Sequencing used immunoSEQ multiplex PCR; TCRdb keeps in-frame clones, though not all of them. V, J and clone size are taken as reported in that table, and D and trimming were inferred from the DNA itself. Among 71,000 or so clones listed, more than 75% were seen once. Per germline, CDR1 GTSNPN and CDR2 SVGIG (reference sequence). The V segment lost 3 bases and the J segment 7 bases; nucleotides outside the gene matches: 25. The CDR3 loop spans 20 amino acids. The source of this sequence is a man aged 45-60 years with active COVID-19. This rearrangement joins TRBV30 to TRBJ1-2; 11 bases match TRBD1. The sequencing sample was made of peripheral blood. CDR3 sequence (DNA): TGTGCCTGGAGGGTCTCCCTCGGACAGGGGGCTAGCCTTTTGCGTCTTGGCTACACCTTC. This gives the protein CAWRVSLGQGASLLRLGYTF.